The source of this T cell receptor (beta chain) is a study of glioma-infiltrating T cells after dendritic cell vaccination. Study overall: Autologous tumor lysate was loaded overnight onto monocyte-derived dendritic cells grown approximately seven days with IL-4 and GM-CSF.

Germline CDR1 reads SGHKS; CDR2 reads YYEKEE (reference sequence). Germline trimming cut 1 base from V and 9 bases from J; bases unmatched to any gene: 14. The CDR3 extends over 17 amino acids. The data were produced by immunoSEQ multiplex PCR, yet TCRdb's version contains in-frame clones alone and is incomplete. The sample lists over 80,000 clones; 80% to 90% were seen once. The source of this sequence is a human donor with glioblastoma. This sample comprised blood, obtained before dendritic cell vaccination. The chain combines TRBV5-5 with TRBJ2-3; 10 bases fit TRBD1. The CDR3 reads CASSLLPATGGAQTQYF. In nucleotides, the CDR3 is TGTGCCAGCAGCTTGCTCCCCGCGACAGGGGGCGCCCAGACGCAGTATTTT.